These T cell receptor beta chains were read from a single sample in a study of follicular helper T cells after annual influenza vaccination. Assay used: immunoSEQ multiplex PCR; TCRdb lists only in-frame clones, some missing. The table lists 6,000 or so clones, 65% to 90% of them singletons. The sequencing used CXCR5- memory CD4+ T cells sorted from blood, collected 7 days after influenza vaccination. These receptors were taken from an adult who received the influenza vaccine. CDR3s include the opening cysteine and the closing phenylalanine or tryptophan. D genes are given only for firm matches. Only part of the rows carry a size: once, few, many, or a class if the clone is expanded.

J gene,V gene,clone size,D gene,CDR3 DNA,CDR3 protein
TRBJ2-7,TRBV4-2,-,-,TGTGCCAGCAGCCAAGATCTACTTTTCACCTACGAGCAGTACTTC,CASSQDLLFTYEQYF
TRBJ1-5,TRBV6-1,-,TRBD1,TGTGCCAGCAGCCCGGGACAGGGAAGAAATCAGCCCCAGCATTTT,CASSPGQGRNQPQHF
TRBJ2-3,TRBV18,-,TRBD2,TGTGCCAGCTCACCCATGGGAGGGAAGGCAGATACGCAGTATTTT,CASSPMGGKADTQYF
TRBJ1-1,TRBV6-5,-,-,TGTGCCAGCAGCCGACAGCTGATGAACACTGAAGCTTTCTTT,CASSRQLMNTEAFF
TRBJ1-1,TRBV19,-,-,TGTGCCAGTAATCGGGGGAGGACGGTTAACACTGAAGCTTTCTTT,CASNRGRTVNTEAFF
TRBJ2-1,TRBV5-1,-,-,TGCGCCAGCAGCGGAGTACCGGGACTTCAGAACAATGAGCAGTTCTTC,CASSGVPGLQNNEQFF
TRBJ1-4,TRBV20-1,-,-,TGCAGTGTTAGACGGGGGGAAAAACTGTTTTTT,CSVRRGEKLFF
TRBJ2-3,TRBV6-5,-,-,TGTGCCAGCAGTTTCAGTTGGGGCCCAAGGACAGATACGCAGTATTTT,CASSFSWGPRTDTQYF
TRBJ1-2,TRBV4-3,once,-,TGCGCCAGCAGCCAAGATCTCGGGACGCACTATGGCTACACCTTC,CASSQDLGTHYGYTF
TRBJ2-2,TRBV7-9,-,-,TGTGCCAGCAGCTTAAATCCGGGGTCCGGGGAGCTGTTTTTT,CASSLNPGSGELFF
TRBJ2-3,TRBV19,-,TRBD2,TGTGCCAGTAGTAGAGGACTAGCCAGGGCAGATACGCAGTATTTT,CASSRGLARADTQYF
TRBJ1-5,TRBV7-2,-,TRBD1,TGTGCCAGCAGCGCCCACCAGGGGGCCCAGCCCCAGCATTTT,CASSAHQGAQPQHF
TRBJ1-2,TRBV7-9,-,-,TGTGCCAGCAGCAAAGCCCAGGGTTCCTATGGCTACACCTTC,CASSKAQGSYGYTF
TRBJ2-2,TRBV7-2,-,TRBD2,TGTGCCAGCAGCTTAGGCCGGGGGGGCAACACCGGGGAGCTGTTTTTT,CASSLGRGGNTGELFF
TRBJ1-1,TRBV7-9,-,TRBD1,TGTGCCAGCAGTTCGGGACAGAGGAACACTGAAGCTTTCTTT,CASSSGQRNTEAFF
TRBJ2-7,TRBV9,-,-,TGTGCCAGCAGCGTAGATAAGGGTTTCTACGAGCAGTACTTC,CASSVDKGFYEQYF
TRBJ2-2,TRBV19,-,TRBD2,TGTGCCAGTATCGCGGGGGGCTATACCGGGGAGCTGTTTTTT,CASIAGGYTGELFF
TRBJ1-6,TRBV4-2,-,-,TGTGCCAGCAGCCAAGCCGGGGGAGGTTCACCCCTCCACTTT,CASSQAGGGSPLHF
TRBJ2-2,TRBV5-4,once,-,TGTGCCAGCAGCCTACCCGGGACCGTCACCGGGGAGCTGTTTTTT,CASSLPGTVTGELFF
TRBJ1-1,TRBV5-1,-,-,TGCGCCAGCAGCCAAAGTGGGAACACTGAAGCTTTCTTT,CASSQSGNTEAFF
TRBJ1-4,TRBV2,-,-,TGTGCCAGCAGTGAAGAGGGGGGAACCGGAAAACTGTTTTTT,CASSEEGGTGKLFF